The rows below give T cell receptor beta chains drawn from one sample of a study of T cells in Graves' hyperthyroidism and ophthalmopathy. TCRdb used MiXCR to reprocess the multiplex PCR reads, holding one entry per CDR3 protein. The data contain more than 150,000 distinct CDR3 sequences, 15% to 20% of them singletons. What was sequenced was blood. The receptor source for this set is a woman aged 45-60 years with Graves' hyperthyroidism. Both conserved end residues are part of each CDR3. D genes are given only for firm matches. Size is stated for part of the rows, as once, few or many counts, or as a class when the clone is expanded.

abundance | j_gene | v_gene | d_gene | CDR3nt | CDR3aa
NA | TRBJ1-6 | TRBV27 | TRBD1 | TGTGCCAGCAGTTTATGGGGGACAGTGAATTCACCCCTCCACTTT | CASSLWGTVNSPLHF
many | TRBJ2-1 | TRBV20-1 | TRBD2 | TGCAGTGCTAGAGCACTAGCGGGGGACCTTTACAATGAGCAGTTCTTC | CSARALAGDLYNEQFF
many | TRBJ1-5 | TRBV7-8 | NA | TGTGCCAGCAGCTTTAAGGTGGATTCAGATCAGCCCCAGCATTTT | CASSFKVDSDQPQHF
many | TRBJ1-5 | TRBV12-3/TRBV12-4 | NA | TGTGCCAGCAGTTTAGACCTGAATCAGCCCCAGCATTTT | CASSLDLNQPQHF
NA | TRBJ2-2 | TRBV6-1 | TRBD2 | TGTGCCAGCACCCTTAGCGGGGGGGCCGTCGGGGAGCTGTTTTTT | CASTLSGGAVGELFF
once | TRBJ1-1 | TRBV28 | NA | TGTGCCAGCAGTTTATCGTATCCACTGAACACTGAAGCTTTCTTT | CASSLSYPLNTEAFF
many | TRBJ1-1 | TRBV7-9 | TRBD1 | TGTGCCAGCAGCTTAAACAGGGGGCCCCGGACTGAAGCTTTCTTT | CASSLNRGPRTEAFF
NA | TRBJ2-3 | TRBV6-1 | NA | TGTGCCAGCAGGATCGGGTTTAGCACAGATACGCAGTATTTT | CASRIGFSTDTQYF
few | TRBJ1-1 | TRBV25-1 | NA | TGTGCCAGCAGTGAATTTGAGGGGCTGTACACTGAAGCTTTCTTT | CASSEFEGLYTEAFF
many | TRBJ1-1 | TRBV12-3/TRBV12-4 | NA | TGTGCCAGCAGTCGCACATCAAGGGACGGACACACTGAAGCTTTCTTT | CASSRTSRDGHTEAFF
NA | TRBJ2-7 | TRBV7-9 | NA | TGTGCCAGCAGCATGGACGGCGATAGGGTATACGAGCAGTACTTC | CASSMDGDRVYEQYF
NA | TRBJ2-7 | TRBV2 | NA | TGTGCCAGCAGCTCCCTAGCGAGAGAGTACGAGCAGTACTTC | CASSSLAREYEQYF
many | TRBJ1-1 | TRBV5-6 | NA | TGTGCCAGCAGCTTGCGCAGCCTCAACACTGAAGCTTTCTTT | CASSLRSLNTEAFF
NA | TRBJ2-5 | TRBV19 | TRBD2 | TGTGCCACCTCGACTAGCGGGCTACAAGAGACCCAGTACTTC | CATSTSGLQETQYF
once | TRBJ1-1 | TRBV2 | NA | TGTGCCAGCAGCTCCTCGGGGTCTATGAACACTGAAGCTTTCTTT | CASSSSGSMNTEAFF
NA | TRBJ1-2 | TRBV2 | NA | TGTGCCAGCAGTGAAGTGGCGGGGAAGTATGGCTACACCTTC | CASSEVAGKYGYTF
few | TRBJ2-2 | TRBV5-1 | NA | TGCGCCAGCAGCTTTCTTGACAGTCAAGAAAAGGAGCTGTTTTTT | CASSFLDSQEKELFF
once | TRBJ2-4 | TRBV6-2/TRBV6-3 | NA | TGTGCCAGCAGTTACGGTGACCGCCAAAACATTCAGTACTTC | CASSYGDRQNIQYF
few | TRBJ1-2 | TRBV18 | NA | TGTGCCAGCTCACCCCCGGGGGCCCCCATCTATGGCTACACCTTC | CASSPPGAPIYGYTF
many | TRBJ1-2 | TRBV25-1 | NA | TGTGCCAGCGCGGGGGGTCCCGGCCGGGAGTATGGCTACACCTTC | CASAGGPGREYGYTF
many | TRBJ1-5 | TRBV7-9 | NA | TGTGCCAGCAGCTTAGGGTCATATAGCAATCAGCCCCAGCATTTT | CASSLGSYSNQPQHF
many | TRBJ2-4 | TRBV7-9 | NA | TGTGCCAGCAGCCTAGACTGGGGAAACATTCAGTACTTC | CASSLDWGNIQYF
many | TRBJ1-5 | TRBV7-2 | TRBD1 | TGTGCCAGCAGCTCCGCGGCCGAGACAGGGGGCTCGCCCCAGCATTTT | CASSSAAETGGSPQHF
many | TRBJ1-1 | TRBV6-5 | NA | TGTGCCAGCAGTTACCTCGGCACTGAAGCTTTCTTT | CASSYLGTEAFF
many | TRBJ2-1 | TRBV7-9 | NA | TGTGCCAGCAGCTTAGCGCACAGGTATAGCTCCTACAATGAGCAGTTCTTC | CASSLAHRYSSYNEQFF
many | TRBJ1-1 | TRBV5-1 | NA | TGCGCCAGCAGCTTGGGGCTCACGGGGACTGAAGCTTTCTTT | CASSLGLTGTEAFF
many | TRBJ1-4 | TRBV20-1 | NA | TGCAGTGCACAGACGGAGCTCAATGAAAAACTGTTTTTT | CSAQTELNEKLFF
many | TRBJ1-6 | TRBV6-5 | TRBD1 | TGTGCCAGCAGTTATGGGGACAGGTCGAATTCACCCCTCCACTTT | CASSYGDRSNSPLHF
many | TRBJ2-2 | TRBV19 | TRBD1 | TGTGCCAGCACTACCGGGACAGGGGGAACCGGGGAGCTGTTTTTT | CASTTGTGGTGELFF
NA | TRBJ1-2 | TRBV7-2 | NA | TGTGCCAGCAGCTTAGTCCTACAGAGCCAGAACTATGGCTACACCTTC | CASSLVLQSQNYGYTF
NA | TRBJ1-5 | TRBV2 | TRBD1 | TGTGCCAGCAGGGAGGGGACAGTACGCAATCAGCCCCAGCATTTT | CASREGTVRNQPQHF
many | TRBJ1-2 | TRBV29-1 | NA | TGCAGCGTCTTGGGGGGGCCTAACTATGGCTACACCTTC | CSVLGGPNYGYTF
many | TRBJ2-7 | TRBV7-2 | TRBD1 | TGTGCCAGCAGCTTCTCCGGGACAGGGACCTACGAGCAGCACTTC | CASSFSGTGTYEQHF
few | TRBJ1-1 | TRBV5-1 | TRBD1 | TGCGCCAGCAGCCCCGGGACAGGGACTGAAGCTTTCTTT | CASSPGTGTEAFF
many | TRBJ2-5 | TRBV6-5 | TRBD2 | TGTGCCAGCAGTTACTCGACTAGCGGGGGGCAAGAGACCCAGTACTTC | CASSYSTSGGQETQYF
many | TRBJ2-3 | TRBV15 | NA | TGTGCCACCAGCGAAGGGCCAGATACGCAGTATTTT | CATSEGPDTQYF
many | TRBJ1-2 | TRBV6-1 | NA | TGTGCCAGCAGGGTAGAGGGCTATGGCTACACCTTC | CASRVEGYGYTF
few | TRBJ1-6 | TRBV6-1 | TRBD1 | TGTGCCAGCACTCCGGGACAGGGGATTTCACCCCTCCACTTT | CASTPGQGISPLHF
many | TRBJ1-1 | TRBV6-6 | NA | TGTGCCAGCAGTTACTCGTCGGGTGAAGCTTTCTTT | CASSYSSGEAFF
many | TRBJ1-2 | TRBV15 | NA | TGTGCCACCAGCAGAGATCATCCCTCTTCTAACTATGGCTACACCTTC | CATSRDHPSSNYGYTF
many | TRBJ1-1 | TRBV5-1 | NA | TGCGCCAGCAGCTTAGACCCCTGGACAACTGAAGCTTTCTTT | CASSLDPWTTEAFF
many | TRBJ1-5 | TRBV20-1 | TRBD1 | TGCAGTGCTAGAGAGGTGGACAGGGTCCAGCCCCAGCATTTT | CSAREVDRVQPQHF
many | TRBJ2-3 | TRBV12-3/TRBV12-4 | NA | TGTGCCAGCAGTAGGACACAGGGAGATACGCAGTATTTT | CASSRTQGDTQYF
NA | TRBJ1-1 | TRBV6-1 | NA | TGTGCCAGCAGGCCTTCGGTTTGGCGGTTAGGGAACACTGAAGCTTTCTTT | CASRPSVWRLGNTEAFF
few | TRBJ1-4 | TRBV6-2/TRBV6-3 | NA | TGTGCCAGCAACACCGGGAATGAAAAACTGTTTTTT | CASNTGNEKLFF
many | TRBJ1-1 | TRBV5-6 | NA | TGTGCCAGCAGCTTAAGCGCGAGGAGAAAAGCTTTCTTT | CASSLSARRKAFF
many | TRBJ1-1 | TRBV27 | NA | TGTGCCAGCAGTTCTCTGACGGGGTACGTTGAAGCTTTCTTT | CASSSLTGYVEAFF